This T cell receptor beta chain originates from a study of T cell repertoires in cytomegalovirus infection (dated by TCRdb to 2018 to 2020). Notes on the research overall: Donor HLA type was relevant to the analysis, because carriage of CMV infection together with the matching HLA type was indicated by public TCR beta signatures. Overall study outcomes, separate from this receptor: The ex vivo response was dominated by HLA-C-restricted CMV-specific TCR beta clonotypes, which also provided the single most frequent clonotype in two of eight donors. In both this cohort and an independent roughly 330-donor cohort, the cumulative frequency of public TCR beta family members distinguished carriers of CMV infection plus the relevant HLA type.

Notes on this clonotype: The antigen it recognizes is unknown. No base quality information exists; no much larger clone differs at one position.

The sequencer listed for this sample is Illumina HiSeq 1500. Using fastp at Q25 and MiXCR, TCRdb reprocessed the public reads and kept productive beta chains. Every distinct CDR3 protein forms one entry, paired with its most common genes and DNA. In all, the sample holds some 100,000 distinct CDR3 sequences, and about 25% of those were seen once. The ten largest clones represent about 39% of the sample. Via the germline V gene (reference sequence), CDR1 is LNHDA and CDR2 SQIVND. The germline ends are 11 bases apart after V is trimmed by 7 bases and J by 5 bases. The CDR3 contains 13 residues, cysteine and phenylalanine counted. Kept here is only the CDR3 DNA, which spans 39 bases and is read in frame from base 1.

The V and J segments used are TRBV19 and TRBJ2-2; a weak D assignment points to TRBD2 (6 bases agree). This TCR was recovered from a human donor in good health (CMV status not recorded). Some clones in this sample may be carry-over from other donors' samples. Input material: CD8+ T cells from PBMCs. The CDR3 reads as follows: CASKEGMTGELFF. The DNA sequence is TGTGCCAGTAAGGAGGGTATGACCGGGGAGCTGTTTTTT. Here the CDR3 is joined to the reference TRBV19 and TRBJ2-2 genes, and the full variable domain is: DGGITQSPKYLFRKEGQNVTLSCEQNLNHDAMYWYRQDPGQGLRLIYYSQIVNDFQKGDIAEGYSVSREKKESFPLTVTSAQKNPTAFYLCASKEGMTGELFFGEGSRLTVL.